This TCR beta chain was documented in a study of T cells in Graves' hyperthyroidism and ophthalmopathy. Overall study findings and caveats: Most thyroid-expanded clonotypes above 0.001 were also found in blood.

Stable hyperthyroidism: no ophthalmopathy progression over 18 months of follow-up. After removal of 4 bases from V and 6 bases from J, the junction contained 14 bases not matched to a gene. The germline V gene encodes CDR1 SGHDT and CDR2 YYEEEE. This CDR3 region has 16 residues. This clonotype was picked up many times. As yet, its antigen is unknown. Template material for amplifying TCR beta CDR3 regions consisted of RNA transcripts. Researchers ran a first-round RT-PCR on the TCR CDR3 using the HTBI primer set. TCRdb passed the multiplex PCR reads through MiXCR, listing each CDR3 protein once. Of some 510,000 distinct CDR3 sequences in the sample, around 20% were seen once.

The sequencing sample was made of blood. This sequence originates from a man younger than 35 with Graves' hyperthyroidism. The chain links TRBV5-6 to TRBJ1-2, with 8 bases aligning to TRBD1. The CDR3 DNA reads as TGTGCCAGCAGCCCCCGTAATCAGGACAGGGAAAATGGCTACACCTTC. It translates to CASSPRNQDRENGYTF.